This T cell receptor beta chain appears in the sequencing data of a study of vaccination and CD4 T cells after COVID-19. The Oncomine TCR Beta short-read assay generated sequence data from the DNA of cultured CD4+ T cells. The template was genomic DNA from cultured CD4+ T cells. TCRdb independently ran MiXCR on the PCR reads; one entry per CDR3 protein. The sample has around 9,400 distinct CDR3 sequences, under 40% seen once. Treatment of the sample: roughly 11-day PBMC culture with coronavirus spike peptide pools or control peptides (ViraFEST assay). Before the COVID-19 pandemic (2011-2018), CD4+ T cells were obtained from the unexposed donor. ViraFEST used peptide pools to expand antigen-specific T cells before TCR sequencing. The culture of around 2.2 million PBMCs per well included 10 IU/ml IL-2 and approximately 9.2 ug/ml peptide pools. Days 3 and 7 saw half the medium replaced with fresh IL-2 medium.

Germline V CDR1 and CDR2: SGDLS, YYNGEE. This CDR3 contains 17 residues. The V end was cut by 0 bases, the J end by 1 base, with 16 bases between. The sample holds a few counts of this clonotype. The antigen remains undetermined. Input material: CD4+ T cells from blood, cultured in vitro. The clonotype was recovered from a human donor in good health. This rearrangement joins TRBV9 to TRBJ2-5; D is perhaps TRBD1 (6 bases). CDR3 nucleotides: TGTGCCAGCAGCGTAGCACCCCATACAGGGCCCCAAGAGACCCAGTACTTC. It translates to CASSVAPHTGPQETQYF.